This paragraph covers one TCR beta chain sequence. The germline gives CDR1 SNHLY, CDR2 FYNNEI. CDR3 length: 14 amino acids. This sample was included in a study of blood T cells in healthy people across ages. Using a J-beta primer mix together with a sample-barcoded 5' primer, a second PCR was run for about 6 to 11 cycles. Using its own MiXCR run on the 5' RACE reads, TCRdb lists one record per CDR3 protein. The sample has 1.5 million to 2 million distinct CDR3 sequences, around half seen once; the top ten hold around 2.1%. The sequence was collected from a woman aged 40-49 years in good health. The sample comprised blood. The V gene is TRBV2, the J gene TRBJ2-5, with 9 bases matching TRBD2. TRBJ2-7 matches the DNA end more closely, so the J call is doubtful. CDR3 residues: CASSVAGAVYEQYF. CDR3 in DNA: TGTGCCAGCAGTGTAGCGGGGGCCGTTTACGAGCAGTACTTC.